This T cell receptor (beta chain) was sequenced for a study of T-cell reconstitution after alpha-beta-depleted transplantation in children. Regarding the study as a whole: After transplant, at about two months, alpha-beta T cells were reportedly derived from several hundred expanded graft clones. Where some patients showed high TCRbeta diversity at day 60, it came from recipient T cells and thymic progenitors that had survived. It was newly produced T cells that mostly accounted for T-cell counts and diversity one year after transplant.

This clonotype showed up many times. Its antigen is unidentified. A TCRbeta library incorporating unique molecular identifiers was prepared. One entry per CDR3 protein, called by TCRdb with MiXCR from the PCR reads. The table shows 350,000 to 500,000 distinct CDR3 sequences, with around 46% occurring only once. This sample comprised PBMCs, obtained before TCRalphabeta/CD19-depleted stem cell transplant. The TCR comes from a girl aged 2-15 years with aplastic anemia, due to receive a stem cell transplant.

The CDR3 protein is CATSSGSKGTQYF. The CDR3 DNA follows: TGTGCCACCAGCAGCGGAAGCAAGGGGACCCAGTACTTC. V usage is TRBV15 and J usage is TRBJ2-5; D is ambiguous. The V and J ends lost 3 bases and 7 bases respectively, with 12 bases between them. Germline lookup yields CDR1 LNHNV and CDR2 YYDKDF (reference sequence). This CDR3 has 13 amino acids. The whole variable domain, filled in from reference TRBV15 and TRBJ2-5, reads DAMVIQNPRYQVTQFGKPVTLSCSQTLNHNVMYWYQQKSSQAPKLLFHYYDKDFNNEADTPDNFQSRRPNTSFCFLDIRSPGLGDTAMYLCATSSGSKGTQYFGPGTRLLVL.